The present entry profiles one TCR beta chain with its context. The target antigen is unknown. Using RNA template, CDR3s of TCR alpha and beta were amplified with iRepertoire arm-PCR. One-step reverse transcription and amplification started from approximately 100-400 ng of tissue mRNA or PBMC total RNA. One entry per CDR3 protein, called by TCRdb with MiXCR from the multiplex PCR reads. The table records around 390,000 distinct CDR3 sequences, 35% to 45% of them present only once. This sample was taken from a study of glioma-infiltrating T cells. The wider study: Before surgery, glioma patients received dexamethasone for at most six days.

V was pared by 4 bases and J by 0 bases, with 13 bases of the junction left unmatched. The CDR3 is 18 residues long. The germline gives CDR1 LNHDA, CDR2 SQIVND (reference sequence). Study conclusions and caveats: Shared blood CDR3 signature motifs marked patients with low tissue-blood divergence. Very few CDR3 sequences were shared between tissue and blood.

The specimen was glioma tissue, nonneoplastic brain tissue, or PBMCs (not recorded which). This chain uses TRBV19 with TRBJ2-5, with 8 bases aligning to TRBD2. This TCR was recovered from a human donor with low-grade glioma or glioblastoma, undergoing nonglioma brain surgery, or in good health (not recorded which). The CDR3 here is CASSTPGLVYGDQETQYF. The CDR3 nucleotides are TGTGCCAGTAGTACACCGGGACTAGTCTACGGGGACCAAGAGACCCAGTACTTC.